The present T cell receptor (beta chain) was sequenced within a study of patients and donors after allogeneic stem cell transplantation. The CDR3 spans 19 residues. Deletions cut 4 bases from V and 0 bases from J, with 19 bases between. In germline, CDR1 is LGHNA, CDR2 YNFKEQ. In TCRdb, the RT-PCR reads were re-called with MiXCR into one record per CDR3 protein. The profile shows 390,000 or so distinct CDR3 sequences, roughly 17% of them singletons. Material for sequencing was blood, either unsorted or a sorted T cell fraction (not recorded which). The sequence was obtained from a human donor who was either an allogeneic HSCT recipient or a stem cell or donor lymphocyte infusion donor (not recorded which). It is not recorded whose cells these are; they may come from a transplant donor. V and J are TRBV4-2 and TRBJ2-6; D possibly corresponds to TRBD1 (6 bases). The CDR3 loop reads CASSLIGGTLSSGANVLTF. The CDR3 nucleotides are TGTGCCAGCAGCCTAATAGGTGGGACACTTTCCTCTGGGGCCAACGTCCTGACTTTC.